The 5 T cell receptor beta chains below all came from one sample that was sequenced in a study of blood T cells in healthy people across ages. The use of a sample-barcoded 5' primer and a J-beta primer mix characterized a second PCR of roughly 7 to 12 cycles. One entry per CDR3 protein, called by TCRdb with MiXCR from the 5' RACE reads. This sample has 600,000 or so distinct CDR3 sequences; approximately 30% occur once, and the top ten carry 15% to 18%. Sequencing input: blood. The receptors derive from a woman at least 80 years old in good health.

This clonotype has ten or more counts. The genes are TRBV20-1 and TRBJ2-1; 13 bases are a match to TRBD2. The germline CDR1 and CDR2 sequences are DFQATT and SNEGSKA (reference sequence). V gave up 6 bases and J gave up 0 bases; unmatched junction bases: 8. This CDR3 comprises 17 residues. The DNA for the CDR3 is TGCAGTGCCCCGACTAGCGGGGGGTTAAGCTCCTACAATGAGCAGTTCTTC. It translates to CSAPTSGGLSSYNEQFF.

This clonotype was recorded many times. This rearrangement joins TRBV7-9 to TRBJ2-3; D is possibly TRBD2 (5 bases). Germline V CDR1 and CDR2: SEHNR, FQNEAQ (reference sequence). The CDR3 sequence is 14 residues long. V was shortened by 3 bases and J by 3 bases, with 10 bases between the two germline ends. CDR3: CASSFDYRTDTQYF. The CDR3 DNA is TGTGCCAGCAGCTTCGACTATAGGACAGATACGCAGTATTTT. Complete variable domain (other parts from reference TRBV7-9 and TRBJ2-3): DTGVSQNPRHKITKRGQNVTFRCDPISEHNRLYWYRQTLGQGPEFLTYFQNEAQLEKSRLLSDRFSAERPKGSFSTLEIQRTEQGDSAMYLCASSFDYRTDTQYFGPGTRLTVL.

This clonotype was detected a few times. The chain is built from TRBV3-1 and TRBJ2-3; D possibly corresponds to TRBD1 (7 bases). The CDR3 contains 16 residues. Germline V gene lookup returns CDR1 LGHDT and CDR2 YNNKEL (reference sequence). V lost 0 bases, J lost 6 bases, and 16 bases lay in between. The CDR3 reads CASSQDWAGGRDTQYF. In DNA, the CDR3 is TGTGCCAGCAGCCAAGATTGGGCAGGGGGGAGGGATACGCAGTATTTT.

The V and J genes are TRBV12-3 or TRBV12-4 and TRBJ2-1, with 8 nucleotides matching TRBD1. Unmatched junction bases numbered 10, after V lost 8 bases and J lost 7 bases. CDR3 length equals 14 residues. CDR3 region: CASRDIGTGNEQFF. The DNA for the CDR3 is TGTGCCAGCCGCGATATCGGGACAGGAAATGAGCAGTTCTTC.

The rearrangement uses TRBV20-1 and TRBJ2-7, with a tentative D call TRBD2 (5 bases). The CDR3 has 14 residues. Trimming removed 6 bases at V and 1 base at J, with 16 bases between. The germline gives CDR1 DFQATT, CDR2 SNEGSKA (reference sequence). The CDR3 here is CSAQNRETSYEQYF. DNA of the CDR3: TGCAGTGCCCAGAACCGGGAAACGTCCTACGAGCAGTACTTC.